The source of this TCR beta chain is a study of OX40 agonist ivuxolimab in advanced cancers. As for the study in general: The patients received agonistic anti-OX40 (CD134) antibody ivuxolimab. Overall study findings and caveats: Among the lowest peripheral clonal expansion occurred in 0.1-3.0 mg/kg partial responders. CD4+ and CD8+ T cells in blood underwent clonal expansion by week 6 at 0.1 to 3.0 mg/kg.

The CDR3 runs to 15 residues. The germline V gene encodes CDR1 LGHNA and CDR2 YSLEER. The study sampled blood at baseline, cycle 4 day 1, and cycle 7 day 1. Assay used: immunoSEQ multiplex PCR; TCRdb lists only in-frame clones, some missing. The sample consists of over 45,000 clones, roughly 92% of them appearing once. Regarding this clone: The antigen remains undetermined.

The source was CD4+ or CD8+ T cells sorted from blood, collected in a trial of the OX40 agonist ivuxolimab. The receptor comes from an adult with an advanced solid tumor such as melanoma, head and neck, liver or kidney cancer. This rearrangement joins TRBV4-3 to TRBJ2-5, with TRBD2 as a possible D gene (5 bases). With the DNA end fitting TRBJ2-7 better, the J assignment may be wrong. The CDR3 nucleotides read TGCGCCAGCAGCCACACAGCTAGCCCTGCCTACGAGCAGTACTTC. Amino acids: CASSHTASPAYEQYF.